This TCR beta chain was retrieved from a study of early T cells in non-severe SARS-CoV-2 infection (dated by TCRdb to the early 2020s). At the level of the whole study: Because TCR sequencing was done on bulk RNA from unsorted whole blood, the alpha and beta chains could not be paired.

Libraries were built with 5' RACE. This sample was sequenced with a NextSeq 500. To correct for sequencing error and PCR bias, the TCR library protocol tagged individual cDNA molecules with unique molecular identifiers. Both TCR alpha and beta chains were sequenced, and tight co-correlation was observed between alpha and beta sequence abundances in each sample. The paper's processing steps were these. V gene, J gene and CDR3 annotation of TCR sequences was performed with Decombinator V4. TCRs were defined as expanded if a significant change between any two time points was detected under a Poisson model with p below 0.0001. TCR abundances were normalised to the total number of TCRs sequenced in each sample and reported as counts per million. VDJdb, accessed on 1 November 2021, was searched for TCRs annotated for CMV, EBV and SARS-CoV-2, and TCRs annotated for more than one antigen were excluded. TCRdb handled the public reads itself, with Q25 trimming in fastp and clone calling in MiXCR, and kept productive beta chains. When rows share a CDR3 protein, they turn into one entry using the most common DNA and genes. TCRdb, rather than the study authors, made the V and J calls. A total of about 83,000 distinct CDR3 sequences appear in this sample, about 12% of them only once. 5% to 8% of the sample rests with the top ten.

This clonotype turned up a few times. Its cognate antigen has yet to be identified. No base qualities exist here, and no much larger clone lies one base off it. This was a case-control study nested in a cohort of healthcare workers in London, UK, who had nasopharyngeal swab PCR tests and blood samples taken every week. Healthcare workers were enrolled in the week of the UK lockdown, from 23 to 31 March 2020, and were followed every week for up to about 15 weeks. Overall study outcomes, separate from this receptor: VDJdb matching was skewed toward anti-spike CD8 responses, so virus-specific expansions were likely underestimated and private and CD4 specificities were missed.

The TCR sequence derives from an adult who was a healthcare worker with PCR-confirmed SARS-CoV-2 infection or an uninfected control (not recorded which). Material: whole blood.

Read as DNA, the sequence is TGCGCCAGCAGCTTGGGACAAAAAGGTGACATCTACACCTTC. Its protein product is CASSLGQKGDIYTF. The chain is assembled from TRBV5-1 and TRBJ1-2; the D gene remains uncertain. The germline V gene encodes CDR1 SGHRS and CDR2 YFSETQ. Trimming at the junction amounts to 0 bases on V and 10 bases on J, and the germline ends lie 16 bases apart. The cysteine opens and the phenylalanine closes a CDR3 of 14 amino acids. Kept here is only the CDR3 DNA, which spans 42 bases and is read in frame from base 1. Here the CDR3 is joined to the reference TRBV5-1 and TRBJ1-2 genes, and the full variable domain is: KAGVTQTPRYLIKTRGQQVTLSCSPISGHRSVSWYQQTPGQGLQFLFEYFSETQRNKGNFPGRFSGRQFSNSRSEMNVSTLELGDSALYLCASSLGQKGDIYTFGSGTRLTVV.